This is a list of T cell receptor beta chains from one sample in a study of T cells after yellow fever vaccination. One entry per CDR3 protein, called by TCRdb with MiXCR from the 5' RACE reads. In the table there are around 300,000 distinct CDR3 sequences, under 15% of which are singletons. Sequenced here: CD4+ T cells sorted from PBMCs, sampled 45 days after the yellow fever booster vaccination. The receptors originated from a man aged 30-40 years who received the YFV17D yellow fever vaccine. Both conserved end residues are part of each CDR3. D genes are given only for firm matches. Clone size appears in some rows only: once, few, many, or a class for an expanded clone.

DNA | CDR3 | J | size | D | V
TGCAGTGCTAGCGGGATGTCGTACGAGCAGTACTTC | CSASGMSYEQYF | TRBJ2-7 | many | . | TRBV20-1
TGTGCCAGCAGCTATAGGGTAGCGGGAGGTGTCGGGGAGCTGTTTTTT | CASSYRVAGGVGELFF | TRBJ2-2 | few | TRBD2 | TRBV7-2
TGTGCCAGCAGCTGGTCCGGGACAGGGTCAGATACGCAGTATTTT | CASSWSGTGSDTQYF | TRBJ2-3 | . | TRBD1 | TRBV11-3
TGTGCCAGCAGCCACGAGGGGCAAGGTGGCTACACCTTC | CASSHEGQGGYTF | TRBJ1-2 | . | . | TRBV3-1
TGTGCCAGCAGTCGAGGACGGATAAATTCACCCCTCCACTTT | CASSRGRINSPLHF | TRBJ1-6 | few | . | TRBV28
TGTGCCAGCAGCTTAGAGGGGGGAGTCGGTGGCTACACCTTC | CASSLEGGVGGYTF | TRBJ1-2 | few | . | TRBV7-6
TGTGCCAGCAGCAATGACAGGGGGCGCTTCTACGAGCAGTACTTC | CASSNDRGRFYEQYF | TRBJ2-7 | few | TRBD1 | TRBV11-2
TGTGCCAGCAGCCTACAGAGGTACGAGCAGTACTTC | CASSLQRYEQYF | TRBJ2-7 | many | . | TRBV7-2
TGCAGTGCTAGACGACTAGCGGGAGGCACCGGGGAGCTGTTTTTT | CSARRLAGGTGELFF | TRBJ2-2 | few | TRBD2 | TRBV20-1
TGCGCCAGCAGCTTGGGAGGGTACAATGAGCAGTTCTTC | CASSLGGYNEQFF | TRBJ2-1 | many | . | TRBV5-1
TGTGCCAGCAGCAACATAGCGGGGTCCTACGAGCAGTACTTC | CASSNIAGSYEQYF | TRBJ2-7 | . | TRBD2 | TRBV7-2
TGCAGCGCGGCCCGTGGCTTTAATGAAAAACTGTTTTTT | CSAARGFNEKLFF | TRBJ1-4 | few | . | TRBV29-1
TGTGCCACCAGTGATTTGGGGACTAGGGCATTCAATGAGCAGTTCTTC | CATSDLGTRAFNEQFF | TRBJ2-1 | . | TRBD2 | TRBV24-1
TGTGCCAGACCTGACCTCAGGGGGGATAGTAGGACCCAGTACTTC | CARPDLRGDSRTQYF | TRBJ2-5 | . | . | TRBV12-3/TRBV12-4
TGCGCCAGCAGCTTGGGCCCCCTCCTTAACACCGGGGAGCTGTTTTTT | CASSLGPLLNTGELFF | TRBJ2-2 | few | . | TRBV5-1